This TCR beta chain was identified in a study of cytomegalovirus exposure and HLA in healthy donors. The germline gives CDR1 SGHNT, CDR2 YYREEE (reference sequence). Trimming left V 2 bases short and J 6 bases short, with 8 bases between. The CDR3 is made up of 12 amino acids. With 60 Vbeta and 13 Jbeta primers, the PCR was carried out. Methods used by the authors: Later, roughly 86 million unique TCR beta chains were counted in an analysis, and approximately 10 million of them were shared. Data came from immunoSEQ multiplex PCR; TCRdb stores just in-frame clones and leaves some out. V, J and clone size were drawn from that table, and D and trimming were deduced from the DNA. Among 180,000 or so clones listed, about 79% were seen once. Overall study findings and caveats: A previous analysis found most TCR beta V segments productive roughly 87% or roughly 30% of the time. In a later analysis, TCR beta V- and J-gene trimming showed a link to a missense DCLRE1C variant.

A remark on this clone: Its antigen is not identified.

The chain uses TRBV5-4 and TRBJ1-2; weak D call: TRBD1 (6 bases). The clonotype originates from a man aged 50-60 years in good health and CMV-seropositive. The source material was PBMCs. CDR3 DNA: TGTGCCAGCAGCTTACAGGGTGATGGCTACACCTTC. Residues: CASSLQGDGYTF.